This TCR beta chain was observed in a study of beta chain features in type 1 diabetes. In germline, CDR1 is SGHDN, CDR2 FVKESK. Between the trimmed V and J ends, which lost 0 bases and 4 bases, there was a span of 9 bases. This CDR3 spans 14 amino acids. Of the isolated RNA, all was reverse transcribed, and so the sequenced material was expressed TCRB transcripts. Sequenced by immunoSEQ multiplex PCR; TCRdb stores in-frame clones only, minus some. The data show roughly 180,000 clones, around an eighth seen once. The source is a woman aged 18 to 35 in good health. The gene calls are TRBV14 and TRBJ1-2; no clear D gene. What was sequenced was central memory CD4+ T cells from blood. Written as DNA, the CDR3 is TGTGCCAGCAGCCAAGACCTAGACCTCTATGGCTACACCTTC. Amino acids: CASSQDLDLYGYTF.